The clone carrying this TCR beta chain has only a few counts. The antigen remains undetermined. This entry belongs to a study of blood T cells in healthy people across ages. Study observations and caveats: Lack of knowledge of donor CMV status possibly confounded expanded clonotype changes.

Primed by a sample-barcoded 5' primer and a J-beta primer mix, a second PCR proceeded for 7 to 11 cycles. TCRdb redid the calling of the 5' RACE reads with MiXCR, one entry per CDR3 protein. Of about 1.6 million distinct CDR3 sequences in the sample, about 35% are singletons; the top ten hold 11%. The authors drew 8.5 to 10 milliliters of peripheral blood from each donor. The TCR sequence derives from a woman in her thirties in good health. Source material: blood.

The CDR3 sequence is CSAYRVGGNEQFF. The CDR3 DNA sequence: TGCAGTGCCTACAGGGTTGGGGGCAATGAGCAGTTCTTC. V is TRBV20-1 and J is TRBJ2-1, with D perhaps matching TRBD1 (6 bases). The CDR3 totals 13 residues. The V end was cut by 6 bases, the J end by 6 bases, with 15 bases between. The germline gives CDR1 DFQATT, CDR2 SNEGSKA (reference sequence).